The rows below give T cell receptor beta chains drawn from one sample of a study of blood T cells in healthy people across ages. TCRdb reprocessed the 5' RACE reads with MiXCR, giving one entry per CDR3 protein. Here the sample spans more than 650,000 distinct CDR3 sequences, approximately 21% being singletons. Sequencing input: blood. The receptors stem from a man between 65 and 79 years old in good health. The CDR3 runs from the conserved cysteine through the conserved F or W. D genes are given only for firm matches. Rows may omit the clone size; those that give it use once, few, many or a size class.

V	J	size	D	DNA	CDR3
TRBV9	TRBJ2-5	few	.	TGTGCCAGCAGCCTCTCCGGGACATTACAAGAGACCCAGTACTTC	CASSLSGTLQETQYF
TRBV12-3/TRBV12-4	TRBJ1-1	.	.	TGTGCCACCAGTTCCTCGATGAACACTGAAGCTTTCTTT	CATSSSMNTEAFF
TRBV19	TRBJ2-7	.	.	TGTGCCAGTAGTATATGGGGTGATGTCCACGAGCAGTACTTC	CASSIWGDVHEQYF
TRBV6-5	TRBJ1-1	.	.	TGTGCCAGCAGGATATCTGCTGAGAACACTGAAGCTTTCTTT	CASRISAENTEAFF
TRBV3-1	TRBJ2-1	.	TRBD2	TGTGCCAGCAGCCCAAAGTTGGGACTAGCGGGAGGCCCGAGCTCCTACAATGAGCAGTTCTTC	CASSPKLGLAGGPSSYNEQFF
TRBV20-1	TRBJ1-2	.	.	TGCAGTGCTAGAGTTGCAGGGGCCCAGTCTGGTGGCTACACCTTC	CSARVAGAQSGGYTF
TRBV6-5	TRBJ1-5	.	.	TGTGCCAGCAGTGATCAGGGTAAGGACCAGCCCCAGCATTTT	CASSDQGKDQPQHF
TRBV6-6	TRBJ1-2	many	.	TGTGCCAGCAGTCCCGGAGACAGCTATGGCTACACCTTC	CASSPGDSYGYTF
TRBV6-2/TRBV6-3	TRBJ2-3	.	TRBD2	TGTGCCAGCAGTACATCCGCGACTGTAGCGGGACGCACAGATACGCAGTATTTT	CASSTSATVAGRTDTQYF
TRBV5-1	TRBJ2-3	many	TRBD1	TGCGCCAGCAGCTTTGGGGGACAGGTCACAGATACGCAGTATTTT	CASSFGGQVTDTQYF
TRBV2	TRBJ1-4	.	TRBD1	TGTGCCAGCAGTGCCGGGGGACAGGGACTGGAAAAACTGTTTTTT	CASSAGGQGLEKLFF
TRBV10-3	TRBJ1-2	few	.	TGTGCCATCAGTGACTCGCAGGGAGTTAACTATGGCTACACCTTC	CAISDSQGVNYGYTF
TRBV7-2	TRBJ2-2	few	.	TGTGCCAGCAGCTACATGACTAGCACCGGGGAGCTGTTTTTT	CASSYMTSTGELFF
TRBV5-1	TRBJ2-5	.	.	TGCGCCAGCAGCTTGGATTGGCCCGATGAGACCCAGTACTTC	CASSLDWPDETQYF
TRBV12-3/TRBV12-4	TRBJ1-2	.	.	TGTGCCAGCAGGCGTGAAACAGGACGGGGTGGCTACACCTTC	CASRRETGRGGYTF
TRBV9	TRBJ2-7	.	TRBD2	TGTGCCAGCAGCGTAGTCTTGGCGGGGGACCCGTGCGAGCAGTACTTC	CASSVVLAGDPCEQYF
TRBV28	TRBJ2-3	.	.	TGTGCCAGCACCCCGCACGTATCTAGCACAGATACGCAGTATTTT	CASTPHVSSTDTQYF
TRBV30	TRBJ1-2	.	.	TGTGCCCTGGACGGGGGCTATGGCTACACCTTC	CALDGGYGYTF
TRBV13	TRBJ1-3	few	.	TGTGCCAGCACGAAGGGAAACACCATATATTTT	CASTKGNTIYF
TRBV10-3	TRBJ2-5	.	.	TGTGCCATAAGTGTTGAGCCTAAAGGACAAGAGACCCAGTACTTC	CAISVEPKGQETQYF
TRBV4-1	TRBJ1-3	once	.	TGCGCCAGCAGCCAAGTACAGGGAAGCTCTGGAAACACCATATATTTT	CASSQVQGSSGNTIYF
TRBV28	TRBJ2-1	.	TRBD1	TGTGCCAGCAGTTTGGGGACAGACGTGAATGAGCAGTTCTTC	CASSLGTDVNEQFF
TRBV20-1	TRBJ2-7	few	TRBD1	TGCAGTGCTAGGATCCTCAAAACAGGGGGCGCAAAGTACGAGCAGTACTTC	CSARILKTGGAKYEQYF
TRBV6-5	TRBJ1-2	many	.	TGTGCCAGCAGTTATGATTTTCGCTATGGCTACACCTTC	CASSYDFRYGYTF
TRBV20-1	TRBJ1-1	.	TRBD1	TGCAGTGCTAGTGACCCATACAGGGGGGACACTGAAGCTTTCTTT	CSASDPYRGDTEAFF
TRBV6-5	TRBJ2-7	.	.	TGTGCCAGCAGTCTCCTACAACCCAGGGGCCCTCTCGTTTACGAGCAGTACTTC	CASSLLQPRGPLVYEQYF
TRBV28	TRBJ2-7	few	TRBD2	TGTGCCAGCAGTTTACCCGGGACTAGAAGGTACGAGCAGTACTTC	CASSLPGTRRYEQYF
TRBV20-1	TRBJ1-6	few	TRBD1	TGCAGTGCTAGAGAGCGACAGGGCTGGGATTCACCCCTCCACTTT	CSARERQGWDSPLHF
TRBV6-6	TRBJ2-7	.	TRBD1	TGTGCCAGCAGTTACTCGCTGGACAGGGCTCGGGAGCAGTACTTC	CASSYSLDRAREQYF
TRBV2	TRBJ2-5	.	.	TGTGCCAGCAGTGCCCCCGGGACACACGAAGAGACCCAGTACTTC	CASSAPGTHEETQYF
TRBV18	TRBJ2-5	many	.	TGTGCCAGCTCACCACAACAAGAGACCCAGTACTTC	CASSPQQETQYF